This entry lists 20 T cell receptor beta chains sequenced from one sample in a study of blood T cells in healthy people across ages. Sample-barcoded 5' priming and a J-beta primer mix drove a second PCR of roughly 6 to 12 cycles. TCRdb fed the 5' RACE reads into MiXCR, producing one record per CDR3 protein. The repertoire includes roughly 1.6 million distinct CDR3 sequences, 30% to 40% of them detected once, and over 9% sits in the top ten. Sequencing input: blood. The receptors shown here come from a woman younger than 45 in good health.

In its sample, this clonotype was seen a few times. This chain joins TRBV24-1 and TRBJ2-1, with D possibly being TRBD1 (6 bases). The CDR3 is made up of 16 amino acids. The V gene lost 3 bases and the J gene lost 0 bases, with 11 bases spanning the gap. Per the germline V gene, CDR1 is KGHDR and CDR2 is SFDVKD. CDR3: CATSDPGALSYNEQFF. The CDR3 nucleotides are TGTGCCACCAGTGATCCAGGGGCTCTCTCCTACAATGAGCAGTTCTTC.

In this sample, this clonotype turned up many times. The chain recombines TRBV12-3 or TRBV12-4 with TRBJ2-5, with TRBD2 as a possible D gene (5 bases). The CDR3 is 15 amino acids. The V end was cut by 5 bases, the J end by 1 base, with 14 bases between. CDR3 sequence (DNA): TGTGCCAGCAGTCTCCTCGAGGGTACCCAAGAGACCCAGTACTTC. This codes for CASSLLEGTQETQYF.

The V call is TRBV5-5, the J call TRBJ2-3; D is perhaps TRBD2 (6 bases). V was shortened by 6 bases and J by 4 bases, with 9 bases between the two germline ends. In germline, CDR1 is SGHKS, CDR2 YYEKEE (reference sequence). This CDR3 has 12 residues. The CDR3 DNA reads TGTGCCAGCACGACTAGTGCAGATACGCAGTATTTT. Translating it yields CASTTSADTQYF.

This clonotype was seen a handful of times. The V and J genes are TRBV6-2 or TRBV6-3 and TRBJ2-3, with a weak D call TRBD2 (6 bases). Germline CDR1 is MNHEY and CDR2 is SVGEGT. This CDR3 has 15 amino acids. V was trimmed by 0 bases and J by 5 bases, leaving 12 bases between them. This CDR3 is CASSYSWGVGDTQYF. Written as DNA, the CDR3 is TGTGCCAGCAGTTACTCCTGGGGGGTCGGAGATACGCAGTATTTT.

This sequence joins TRBV5-1 and TRBJ2-4; weak D call: TRBD2 (5 bases). The end of the DNA fits TRBJ2-7 better, so the J call may be wrong. Germline V gene lookup returns CDR1 SGHRS and CDR2 YFSETQ. The CDR3 runs to 15 residues. The CDR3 nucleotides are TGCGCCAGCAGCTTTATGAGCGGACCTATCTACGAGCAGTACTTC. Encoded protein: CASSFMSGPIYEQYF.

This clonotype was seen a handful of times. J is TRBJ2-7 and V is TRBV6-5; possible D gene TRBD1, 5 bases. Germline V gene data show CDR1 as MNHEY and CDR2 as SVGAGI. This CDR3 region has 14 residues. Trimming removed 6 bases from V and 0 bases from J, with 12 bases in between. Here the CDR3 DNA reads TGTGCCAGCAGGAAGGGGCCAAACTCCTACGAGCAGTACTTC. It yields the protein CASRKGPNSYEQYF.

This clonotype showed up many times. V is TRBV12-3 or TRBV12-4 and J is TRBJ2-7, with D unresolved. The CDR3 spans 12 residues. V was clipped by 3 bases and J by 3 bases, with 6 bases between them. CDR3 nucleotides: TGTGCCAGCAGTTTTGCCGGCTACGAGCAGTACTTC. It codes for CASSFAGYEQYF.

This sequence joins TRBV20-1 and TRBJ2-4; 7 bases agree with TRBD2. The DNA end is a closer match to TRBJ2-7, so the J assignment may be wrong. The V gene's germline CDR1 is DFQATT and CDR2 SNEGSKA (reference sequence). The CDR3 sequence is 15 residues long. Written as DNA, the CDR3 is TGCAGTGCTAGAGAGGTAGCGGGCCACCCATACGAGCAGTACTTC. Its protein is CSAREVAGHPYEQYF.

This clonotype was seen only a few times. The chain recombines TRBV20-1 with TRBJ2-3; a possible D gene is TRBD2 (6 bases). The V end was cut by 6 bases, the J end by 3 bases, with 19 bases between. Germline lookup yields CDR1 DFQATT and CDR2 SNEGSKA (reference sequence). The CDR3 is 15 amino acids. The CDR3 nucleotides are TGCAGTGCCGCCGGGAGTTTAATCGGGACAGATACGCAGTATTTT. Translating it yields CSAAGSLIGTDTQYF.

A few counts support this clonotype. CDR3 in amino acids: CASSLSGAAAFTDTQYF. The DNA for the CDR3 is TGCGCCAGCAGCCTAAGTGGGGCAGCTGCCTTCACAGATACGCAGTATTTT. The V gene is TRBV4-1, the J gene TRBJ2-3, with D perhaps TRBD1 (5 bases). CDR1 and CDR2 from the germline V gene are MGHRA and YSYEKL. Between the trimmed V and J ends, which lost 4 bases and 2 bases, there was a span of 19 bases. The length of the CDR3 is 17 residues.

With respect to this clonotype: This may come from a read error, since a much larger clone is one base off. This rearrangement joins TRBV18 to TRBJ2-7; D ambiguous. V was cut by 8 bases and J by 3 bases, with 17 bases left in between. The germline V gene has CDR1 KGHSH and CDR2 LQKENI. The CDR3 is 14 amino acids. The CDR3 nucleotides are TGTGCCAGCCCCCCCCCTGGTAGGGACTACGAGCAGTACTTC. Translated, it gives CASPPPGRDYEQYF.

This clonotype was recorded a few times. The chain couples TRBV20-1 to TRBJ2-7; D is perhaps TRBD1 or TRBD2 (6 bases each). V was pared by 3 bases and J by 2 bases, with 14 bases between. Germline CDR1 and CDR2: DFQATT and SNEGSKA (reference sequence). The CDR3 is made up of 14 amino acids. As DNA, the CDR3 is TGCAGTGCTAGCACGGGGGCGGCAACCTACGAGCAGTACTTC. It encodes CSASTGAATYEQYF.

The chain couples TRBV27 to TRBJ2-3; D is uncertain. V was trimmed by 8 bases and J by 1 base, leaving 16 bases between them. Germline V gene sequence: CDR1 MNHEY, CDR2 SMNVEV (reference sequence). CDR3 length: 15 residues. CDR3 residues: CASHPLGRGTDTQYF. CDR3 nucleotides: TGTGCCAGCCACCCGCTTGGACGGGGCACAGATACGCAGTATTTT.

This chain links TRBV21-1 with TRBJ1-4. TRBV21-1 is a documented pseudogene. The CDR3 contains 14 residues. CDR3 in amino acids: CASSGRLSNEKLFF. In DNA, the CDR3 is TGTGCCAGCAGCGGAAGGCTGTCTAATGAAAAACTGTTTTTT.

The sample holds many counts of this clonotype. The rearrangement uses TRBV9 and TRBJ2-1; D may be TRBD2 (5 bases). V was trimmed by 0 bases and J by 9 bases, leaving 7 bases between them. Germline CDR1 SGDLS, CDR2 YYNGEE. This CDR3 is built from 12 residues. DNA for the CDR3: TGTGCCAGCAGCGTAGCGGGGATTGAGCAGTTCTTC. Encoded protein: CASSVAGIEQFF.

This rearrangement joins TRBV4-2 to TRBJ2-5, with D possibly being TRBD2 (5 bases). The CDR3 spans 15 residues. Trimming shortened V by 1 base and J by 0 bases, and 9 bases separated the two germline ends. Germline assignment: CDR1 LGHNA and CDR2 YNFKEQ. CDR3 sequence: CASSQVISDQETQYF. In DNA, the CDR3 is TGTGCCAGCAGCCAAGTAATTAGCGACCAAGAGACCCAGTACTTC.

In its sample, this clonotype was seen a few times. The chain links TRBV6-5 to TRBJ1-2; unclear D gene. V gave up 4 bases and J gave up 0 bases, with 15 bases separating them. CDR3 length equals 16 residues. The germline V gene encodes CDR1 MNHEY and CDR2 SVGAGI. Here the CDR3 reads CASSSRSAGTNYGYTF. As DNA, the CDR3 is TGTGCCAGCAGTTCCCGGAGCGCGGGTACTAACTATGGCTACACCTTC.

The rearrangement uses TRBV7-2 and TRBJ2-3, with D unclear. Germline CDR1 SGHTA, CDR2 FQGNSA. The CDR3 totals 14 residues. The V gene lost 7 bases and the J gene lost 4 bases, with 15 bases spanning the gap. DNA for the CDR3: TGTGCCAGCAACCGACACTTTAGGCCAGATACGCAGTATTTT. Its translation: CASNRHFRPDTQYF.

The J gene is TRBJ2-7, the V gene TRBV7-8; TRBD2 aligns across 8 bases. The V gene end was trimmed by 4 bases and the J gene end by 3 bases; junction bases not matched to a gene: 17. CDR3 size: 18 residues. Germline V gene sequence: CDR1 SGHVS, CDR2 FQNEAQ. CDR3 loop: CASSWGLAGGARIYEQYF. As DNA, the CDR3 is TGTGCCAGCAGCTGGGGGCTAGCGGGTGGAGCCCGAATCTACGAGCAGTACTTC. Drawing the rest from reference TRBV7-8 and TRBJ2-7, the complete variable domain is GAGVSQSPRYKVAKRGQDVALRCDPISGHVSLFWYQQALGQGPEFLTYFQNEAQLDKSGLPSDRFFAERPEGSVSTLKIQRTQQEDSAVYLCASSWGLAGGARIYEQYFGPGTRLTVT.

This clonotype occurred many times. V and J are TRBV20-1 and TRBJ2-5; 8 positions agree with TRBD1. This CDR3 has 18 residues. CDR1 is DFQATT, CDR2 SNEGSKA, per germline (reference sequence). With V trimmed by 6 bases and J by 0 bases, 18 bases remained unmatched. Here the CDR3 DNA reads TGCAGTGCCCCGACCAAGGGACAGGCCTACGGTCACCAAGAGACCCAGTACTTC. Translation: CSAPTKGQAYGHQETQYF.